The clone carrying this TCR beta chain was seen a handful of times. As yet, its antigen is unknown. This specimen belongs to a study of blood T cells in healthy people across ages. A sample-barcoded 5' primer and a J-beta primer mix were used in a second PCR of roughly 6 to 11 cycles. TCRdb fed the 5' RACE reads into MiXCR, producing one record per CDR3 protein. In the table there are approximately 580,000 distinct CDR3 sequences, 24% of which are singletons. General study points: A roughly linear fall in TCR beta diversity per million T cells was seen with increasing age.

The CDR3 is made up of 16 amino acids. J lost 1 base, V lost 3 bases, and 4 bases had no gene match. Germline V lookup: CDR1 KGHDR, CDR2 SFDVKD. These records were also assigned to another study, of T cells of mothers and their children.

The chain uses TRBV24-1 and TRBJ2-5; 10 bases match TRBD2. The specimen was blood. The receptor comes from a boy younger than 18 in good health. CDR3 in DNA: TGTGCCACCAGTGATACGCTAGCGGGGGTCCAAGAGACCCAGTACTTC. It translates to CATSDTLAGVQETQYF.